This TCR beta chain originates from a study of immune evolution from preneoplasia to lung adenocarcinoma. Unmatched junction bases numbered 13, after V lost 5 bases and J lost 2 bases. Germline V gene data show CDR1 as SEHNR and CDR2 as FQNEAQ (reference sequence). There are 17 residues in the CDR3. Study results and caveats: From normal lung to invasive adenocarcinoma, top clone frequencies appeared to decrease.

This clone appeared a single time. The antigen remains unidentified. Produced via immunoSEQ multiplex PCR; TCRdb's table is partial and in-frame only. The sample yields 8,000 to 9,500 clones, roughly 87% seen once. The TCR sequence derives from a person between 65 and 80 years old with lung adenocarcinoma. Sequencing was carried out using FFPE minimally invasive lung adenocarcinoma tissue. The chain carries TRBV7-9 and TRBJ2-3; TRBD1 matches 7 bases. Written as DNA, the CDR3 is TGTGCCAGCAGCCACCCGACGGGACAGTCGTCCACAGATACGCAGTATTTT. Amino acids: CASSHPTGQSSTDTQYF.